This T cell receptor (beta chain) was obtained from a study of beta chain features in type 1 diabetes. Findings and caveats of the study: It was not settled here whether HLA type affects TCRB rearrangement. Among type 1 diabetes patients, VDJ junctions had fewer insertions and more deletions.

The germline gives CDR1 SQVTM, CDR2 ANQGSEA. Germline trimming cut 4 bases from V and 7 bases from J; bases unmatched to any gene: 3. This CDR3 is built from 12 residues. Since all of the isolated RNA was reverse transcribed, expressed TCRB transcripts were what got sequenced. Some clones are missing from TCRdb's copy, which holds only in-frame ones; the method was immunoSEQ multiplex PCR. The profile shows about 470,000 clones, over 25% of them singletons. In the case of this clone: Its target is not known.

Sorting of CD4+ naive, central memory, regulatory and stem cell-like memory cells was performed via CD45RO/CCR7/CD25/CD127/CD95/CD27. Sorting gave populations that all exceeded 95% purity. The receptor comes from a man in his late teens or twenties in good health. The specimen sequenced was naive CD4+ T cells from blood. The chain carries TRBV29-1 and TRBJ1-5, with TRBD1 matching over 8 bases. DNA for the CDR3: TGCAGCGTTGGGCAGGGGGCACAGCCCCAGCATTTT. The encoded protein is CSVGQGAQPQHF.